Listed here are 8 T cell receptor beta chains from one sample, sequenced in a study of lymphopenia after photon versus proton radiotherapy. Profiled with immunoSEQ multiplex PCR; TCRdb holds only in-frame clones, not every one. The repertoire holds thousands of clones, with 85% to 90% as singletons. The sequenced sample was peripheral blood, obtained from a patient treated with photon-based radiotherapy. These receptors were obtained from a man older than 75 with cholangiocarcinoma.

The chain is built from TRBV12-2 and TRBJ2-5; the D call TRBD1 from the table was never checked on the DNA. TRBV12-2 is listed as a pseudogene. This CDR3 region has 14 residues. Written as DNA, the CDR3 is TGTGCAAGTCGCATGGACAGCCACCAAGAGACCCAGTACTTC. This sequence encodes CASRMDSHQETQYF.

This rearrangement joins TRBV19 to TRBJ1-2; no reliable D call. The CDR3 totals 12 residues. Trimming removed 5 bases from V and 1 base from J, with 5 bases in between. Germline loops: CDR1 LNHDA, CDR2 SQIVND (reference sequence). The CDR3 spells CASSYSNYGYTF. In DNA form, the CDR3 reads TGTGCCAGTAGTTACAGTAACTATGGCTACACCTTC.

V usage is TRBV7-2 and J usage is TRBJ2-3; the D gene is possibly TRBD2 (5 bases). V was pared by 4 bases and J by 0 bases, with 11 bases between. Germline V gene lookup returns CDR1 SGHTA and CDR2 FQGNSA. CDR3 length: 15 residues. The CDR3 sequence is CASSSGKPSTDTQYF. In DNA form, the CDR3 reads TGTGCCAGCAGCTCCGGGAAGCCTAGCACAGATACGCAGTATTTT.

Here the CDR3 DNA reads TGTGCCCTCGGGGGAGAGAACACCGGGGAGCTGTTTTTT. As protein: CALGGENTGELFF. The chain employs TRBV10-3 and TRBJ2-2; the D gene is possibly TRBD2 (6 bases). V dropped 11 bases and J dropped 1 base, with 11 bases sitting between them. The CDR3 spans 13 residues. The V gene's germline CDR1 is ENHRY and CDR2 SYGVKD.

This rearrangement joins TRBV7-8 to TRBJ2-7; TRBD2 is a possible D gene (5 bases). The CDR3 extends over 16 amino acids. Trimming left V 4 bases short and J 2 bases short, with 18 bases between. In germline, CDR1 is SGHVS, CDR2 FQNEAQ. The CDR3 here is CASSSRGLAATYEQYF. The CDR3 DNA reads as TGTGCCAGCAGCTCCCGGGGATTAGCCGCTACCTACGAGCAGTACTTC.

This clone is a singleton in its sample. This chain connects TRBV5-1 to TRBJ2-7; D may match TRBD1 or TRBD2 (5 bases each). V was cut by 4 bases and J by 5 bases, with 10 bases left in between. The CDR3 is made up of 12 amino acids. In germline, CDR1 is SGHRS, CDR2 YFSETQ. In nucleotides, the CDR3 is TGCGCCAGCAGCCCGGGGACGGACGAGCAGTACTTC. Translation: CASSPGTDEQYF.

CDR3 in amino acids: CASSRQYSGDNEQFF. The CDR3 coding sequence is TGTGCCAGCTCCCGACAGTACTCGGGGGACAATGAGCAGTTCTTC. The chain links TRBV18 to TRBJ2-1, with a possible D match to TRBD2 (6 bases). CDR1 is KGHSH and CDR2 is LQKENI in the germline V gene. V dropped 6 bases and J dropped 5 bases, with 17 bases sitting between them. The length of the CDR3 is 15 residues.

The chain joins TRBV9 to TRBJ1-4; D may be TRBD1 (6 bases). Germline V gene lookup returns CDR1 SGDLS and CDR2 YYNGEE. The CDR3 is 16 residues long. V was clipped by 6 bases and J by 0 bases, with 15 bases between them. The CDR3 loop is CASNPGGGATNEKLFF. DNA of the CDR3: TGTGCCAGCAACCCGGGAGGGGGTGCAACTAATGAAAAACTGTTTTTT.